These 32 T cell receptor beta chains were all obtained from the same sample, sequenced in a study of T-cell memory formation after mild COVID-19. TCRdb re-derived calls from the 5' RACE reads in MiXCR, one entry per CDR3 protein. The sample consists of fewer than 550,000 distinct CDR3 sequences, 15% to 20% of them appearing once. What was sequenced was PBMCs or a T cell subset sorted from them (not recorded which). The source is an adult woman who had mild COVID-19 (a few samples of this study predate the infection). Cell type and time point are not known.

The chain is built from TRBV12-3 or TRBV12-4 and TRBJ1-1; 8 bases are a match to TRBD1. J gave up 6 bases and V 6 bases, and 3 bases lay outside the gene matches. CDR3 length: 12 residues. DNA of the CDR3: TGTGCCAGCAGCTCGACAGGGGCTGAAGCTTTCTTT. Translation gives CASSSTGAEAFF.

The chain carries TRBV7-9 and TRBJ1-2; D gene unclear. The CDR3 is 16 residues long. V lost 5 bases, J lost 2 bases, and 18 bases lay in between. The germline gives CDR1 SEHNR, CDR2 FQNEAQ (reference sequence). CDR3 DNA sequence: TGTGCCAGCAGCACCCTGGCTGGTGTCCGCAACTATGGCTACACCTTC. This gives the protein CASSTLAGVRNYGYTF.

The rearrangement uses TRBV19 and TRBJ2-5, with a possible D match to TRBD2 (5 bases). This CDR3 is 15 amino acids long. Trimming removed 5 bases at V and 5 bases at J, with 18 bases between. Germline CDR1 and CDR2: LNHDA and SQIVND (reference sequence). This CDR3 is CASSSAGLPGETQYF. The DNA of the CDR3 is TGTGCCAGTAGTTCCGCAGGACTCCCCGGGGAGACCCAGTACTTC.

The chain has TRBV5-1 and TRBJ2-7; D possibly corresponds to TRBD2 (5 bases). The ends were cut back, 7 bases at V and 1 base at J, with 9 bases in the middle. Germline V lookup: CDR1 SGHRS, CDR2 YFSETQ. The CDR3 has 12 amino acids. The CDR3 reads CASGLTSYEQYF. CDR3 bases: TGCGCCAGCGGACTTACGTCCTACGAGCAGTACTTC.

On this clonotype: As the CDR3 is not closed by the conserved phenylalanine or tryptophan, this likely results from a read error. V gene TRBV29-1 combines with J gene TRBJ2-3, with D unresolved. V was trimmed by 6 bases and J by 4 bases, leaving 8 bases between them. Germline V CDR1 and CDR2: SQVTM, ANQGSEA. The CDR3 extends over 11 amino acids. As DNA, the CDR3 is TGCAGCGTCGATCGGTCAGATACGCAGTATCTT. Translating gives CSVDRSDTQYL.

This clonotype was seen only a few times. The V gene is TRBV20-1, the J gene TRBJ2-3; TRBD2 is a possible D gene (5 bases). The CDR3 has 17 residues. The germline V gene encodes CDR1 DFQATT and CDR2 SNEGSKA (reference sequence). Trimming pared 6 bases from V and 1 base from J, leaving 23 bases between. CDR3 loop: CSASLAARAAGTDTQYF. CDR3 nucleotide sequence: TGCAGTGCAAGTCTAGCCGCCAGAGCGGCAGGCACAGATACGCAGTATTTT.

Written as DNA, the CDR3 is TGCGCCAGCAGCTCAGGGACAGGGGAGATTGGCTACACCTTC. Encoded protein: CASSSGTGEIGYTF. The gene calls are TRBV5-1 and TRBJ1-2; 10 bases are a match to TRBD1. J gave up 7 bases and V 3 bases, and 6 bases lay outside the gene matches. Germline assignment: CDR1 SGHRS and CDR2 YFSETQ. The CDR3 extends over 14 amino acids. The full variable domain, completed using reference TRBV5-1 and TRBJ1-2, is KAGVTQTPRYLIKTRGQQVTLSCSPISGHRSVSWYQQTPGQGLQFLFEYFSETQRNKGNFPGRFSGRQFSNSRSEMNVSTLELGDSALYLCASSSGTGEIGYTFGSGTRLTVV.

This clonotype was detected a few times. J is TRBJ1-4 and V is TRBV30; D not certain. The V gene's germline CDR1 is GTSNPN and CDR2 SVGIG (reference sequence). The germline V and J ends were trimmed by 1 base and 8 bases, with 14 bases remaining between them. The CDR3 runs to 14 residues. CDR3 sequence (DNA): TGTGCCTGGAGTGGCCTTCAGGTAGCGGAAAAACTGTTTTTT. Its translation is CAWSGLQVAEKLFF.

At least ten counts were recorded for this clonotype. This chain joins TRBV7-2 and TRBJ2-7; TRBD2 matches at 11 bases. This CDR3 has 14 residues. Trimming took 5 bases from V and 4 from J; bases not matched to a gene: 4. From germline, CDR1 is SGHTA and CDR2 FQGNSA. Here the CDR3 DNA reads TGTGCCAGCAGCCGGACTAGCGGGTTGTACGAGCAGTACTTC. Protein: CASSRTSGLYEQYF.

This clonotype showed up just a few times. The rearrangement joins TRBV3-1 to TRBJ1-1; 7 bases line up with TRBD1. This CDR3 has 14 amino acids. Germline trimming cut 3 bases from V and 3 bases from J; bases unmatched to any gene: 4. From germline, CDR1 is LGHDT and CDR2 YNNKEL (reference sequence). The CDR3 sequence is CASSQIQGHTEAFF. The CDR3 DNA sequence: TGTGCCAGCAGCCAGATACAGGGGCACACTGAAGCTTTCTTT.

Concerning this clonotype itself: The junction departs from the called germline gene at one end, perhaps through a read error. The V gene is TRBV4-2, the J gene TRBJ1-5; D gene unclear. Germline CDR1 is LGHNA and CDR2 is YNFKEQ. This CDR3 spans 15 amino acids. The CDR3 region has the DNA TGTGCCAGCAGCCCTCACGCAAATAGCAATCAGCCCAAGCATTTT. Its protein product is CASSPHANSNQPKHF.

The chain is built from TRBV24-1 and TRBJ1-2; no definite D call. The germline V and J ends were trimmed by 3 bases and 3 bases, with 10 bases remaining between them. There are 14 residues in the CDR3. The germline V gene has CDR1 KGHDR and CDR2 SFDVKD. The CDR3 DNA reads as TGTGCCACCAGTGATCCTACGGGGTACTATGGCTACACCTTC. It translates to CATSDPTGYYGYTF.

This clonotype was seen a few times. The chain uses TRBV12-3 or TRBV12-4 and TRBJ1-5; a weak D match, TRBD1 (6 bases). V lost 3 bases and J 10 bases, leaving 16 bases between the germline ends. This CDR3 has 14 residues. CDR3 in DNA: TGTGCCAGCAGTTTTAAGAGGGGGTGGTCACCCCAGCATTTT. Translated: CASSFKRGWSPQHF.

This clonotype was observed many times. The chain couples TRBV28 to TRBJ2-5; 8 nucleotides match TRBD1. The ends lost 2 bases at V and 5 bases at J; junction bases unmatched: 4. Germline CDR1 reads MDHEN; CDR2 reads SYDVKM. This CDR3 has 14 residues. The CDR3 DNA is TGTGCCAGCAGTTTAGGACAGGGTGTGGAGACCCAGTACTTC. This sequence encodes CASSLGQGVETQYF. Full variable domain (rest looked up from reference TRBV28 and TRBJ2-5): DVKVTQSSRYLVKRTGEKVFLECVQDMDHENMFWYRQDPGLGLRLIYFSYDVKMKEKGDIPEGYSVSREKKERFSLILESASTNQTSMYLCASSLGQGVETQYFGPGTRLLVL.

This clonotype was observed many times. This chain joins TRBV5-1 and TRBJ1-5, with 8 bases that match TRBD1. Looked up from germline, CDR1 is SGHRS and CDR2 is YFSETQ. V shed 5 bases, J shed 5 bases, and the junction held 9 bases outside the gene matches. This CDR3 comprises 15 residues. The CDR3 loop reads CASSLRTGQDQPQHF. In DNA, the CDR3 is TGCGCCAGCAGTCTTCGGACAGGGCAGGATCAGCCCCAGCATTTT.

The rearrangement joins TRBV6-2 or TRBV6-3 to TRBJ2-7; D uncertain. Trimming removed 6 bases at V and 6 bases at J, with 24 bases between. The V gene's germline CDR1 is MNHEY and CDR2 SVGEGT. The CDR3 extends over 16 amino acids. The CDR3 reads CASSPLETILTGEQYF. CDR3 coding DNA: TGTGCCAGCAGCCCATTAGAGACGATACTCACCGGCGAGCAGTACTTC.

CDR3 sequence: CASSLRTSGRDGELFF. For the CDR3, the DNA is TGTGCCAGCAGCTTAAGGACTAGCGGACGGGACGGGGAGCTGTTTTTT. V and J are TRBV7-9 and TRBJ2-2; TRBD2 matches at 10 bases. With 2 bases clipped from V and 7 bases from J, the junction kept 7 bases outside the gene matches. There are 16 residues in the CDR3. The germline V gene has CDR1 SEHNR and CDR2 FQNEAQ (reference sequence). Filled out from reference TRBV7-9 and TRBJ2-2, the complete variable domain reads DTGVSQNPRHKITKRGQNVTFRCDPISEHNRLYWYRQTLGQGPEFLTYFQNEAQLEKSRLLSDRFSAERPKGSFSTLEIQRTEQGDSAMYLCASSLRTSGRDGELFFGEGSRLTVL.

This clonotype showed up just a few times. The chain joins TRBV9 to TRBJ2-1; 11 bases are shared with TRBD2. Germline V gene data show CDR1 as SGDLS and CDR2 as YYNGEE. After removal of 0 bases from V and 9 bases from J, the junction contained 5 bases not matched to a gene. CDR3 length: 15 amino acids. CDR3 loop: CASSVASGGSGEQFF. DNA of the CDR3: TGTGCCAGCAGCGTAGCTAGCGGGGGGTCCGGTGAGCAGTTCTTC.

This clonotype was recorded a few times. The chain has TRBV7-3 and TRBJ2-3; D remains unclear. Trimming took off 3 bases at V and 1 base at J, with 8 bases between the two ends. Germline lookup yields CDR1 SGHTA and CDR2 FQGTGA. The CDR3 covers 14 residues. CDR3: CASSFDVGTDTQYF. The CDR3 DNA is TGTGCCAGCAGCTTTGATGTTGGCACAGATACGCAGTATTTT.

The rearrangement joins TRBV12-3 or TRBV12-4 to TRBJ2-2; 7 bases fit TRBD1. CDR3 size: 16 residues. The V gene end was trimmed by 11 bases and the J gene end by 2 bases; junction bases not matched to a gene: 14. Here the CDR3 reads CAGTSGQNLNTGELFF. CDR3 sequence (DNA): TGTGCCGGGACCTCGGGACAGAACCTTAACACCGGGGAGCTGTTTTTT.

This clonotype was seen only a few times. J is TRBJ2-7 and V is TRBV30, with D perhaps TRBD1 or TRBD2 (5 bases each). V lost 0 bases and J lost 2, with 11 bases in between. In germline, CDR1 is GTSNPN, CDR2 SVGIG (reference sequence). CDR3 length: 14 residues. Here the CDR3 DNA reads TGTGCCTGGAGTGTGGGGACGTGGACCTACGAGCAGTACTTC. This translates into CAWSVGTWTYEQYF.

The V gene is TRBV5-1, the J gene TRBJ1-1; D remains ambiguous. Trimming shortened V by 0 bases and J by 6 bases, and 15 bases separated the two germline ends. Germline CDR1 is SGHRS and CDR2 is YFSETQ. This CDR3 region has 15 residues. The chain's CDR3 is CASSLARFCCSEAFF. The CDR3 DNA reads as TGCGCCAGCAGCTTGGCTCGGTTTTGCTGTTCTGAAGCTTTCTTT.

This clonotype came up a few times. The chain combines TRBV12-3 or TRBV12-4 with TRBJ1-1; D unresolved. V lost 6 bases, J lost 5 bases, and 10 bases lay in between. CDR3 size: 12 residues. The CDR3 sequence is CASRDVATEAFF. CDR3 bases: TGTGCCAGCAGGGACGTTGCTACTGAAGCTTTCTTT.

This clonotype was counted only a few times. This chain uses TRBV20-1 with TRBJ1-1; D perhaps matches TRBD1 (5 bases). The CDR3 runs 11 residues. With 6 bases removed from V and 8 bases from J, the gap between germline ends came to 13 bases. Germline V CDR1 and CDR2: DFQATT, SNEGSKA (reference sequence). For the CDR3, the DNA is TGCAGTGCACTCGTACGGGGGGAAGCTTTCTTT. Its translation: CSALVRGEAFF.

This clonotype was seen a handful of times. The gene calls are TRBV6-5 and TRBJ2-3; D is unclear. The germline CDR1 and CDR2 sequences are MNHEY and SVGAGI. Trimming left V 2 bases short and J 2 bases short, with 14 bases between. This CDR3 is built from 16 residues. The CDR3 nucleotides read TGTGCCAGCAGTTACGGTGGAACTATTACCACAGATACGCAGTATTTT. This gives the protein CASSYGGTITTDTQYF.

The table lists this clonotype with a few counts. V and J are TRBV3-1 and TRBJ2-3; TRBD1 matches 8 bases. Trimming cost V 2 bases and J 1 base; bases outside gene matches: 14. Germline CDR1 and CDR2: LGHDT and YNNKEL (reference sequence). This CDR3 is 19 amino acids long. This CDR3 is CASSQHEPDREDGTDTQYF. Written as DNA, the CDR3 is TGTGCCAGCAGCCAACACGAACCGGACAGGGAAGATGGCACAGATACGCAGTATTTT.

The table lists this clonotype with a few counts. This CDR3 reads CASSWTSGGRPDTQYF. In nucleotides, the CDR3 is TGTGCCAGCAGTTGGACTAGCGGGGGGCGACCAGATACGCAGTATTTT. This chain uses TRBV28 with TRBJ2-3, with 14 bases identical to TRBD2. CDR3 length: 16 amino acids. Germline assignment: CDR1 MDHEN and CDR2 SYDVKM. J gave up 4 bases and V 4 bases, and 4 bases lay outside the gene matches.

The J gene is TRBJ2-3, the V gene TRBV19; 10 bases agree with TRBD2. Losses at the gene ends were 1 base for V and 6 bases for J; bases not matched to a gene: 10. The CDR3 runs 17 residues. The germline gives CDR1 LNHDA, CDR2 SQIVND (reference sequence). This CDR3 reads CASSIGSSGRGGDTQYF. CDR3 coding DNA: TGTGCCAGTAGTATAGGCTCCAGCGGGAGGGGTGGCGATACGCAGTATTTT.

J is TRBJ2-3 and V is TRBV5-1, with 7 bases identical to TRBD2. With V trimmed by 4 bases and J by 5 bases, 7 bases remained unmatched. This CDR3 is 14 amino acids long. Germline-derived CDR1 and CDR2 are SGHRS and YFSETQ. This chain's CDR3 is CASSPPSGGDTQYF. The CDR3 nucleotides read TGCGCCAGCAGCCCGCCTTCGGGGGGAGATACGCAGTATTTT. The entire variable domain, with the rest obtained from reference TRBV5-1 and TRBJ2-3, is as follows: KAGVTQTPRYLIKTRGQQVTLSCSPISGHRSVSWYQQTPGQGLQFLFEYFSETQRNKGNFPGRFSGRQFSNSRSEMNVSTLELGDSALYLCASSPPSGGDTQYFGPGTRLTVL.

This clonotype was found a few times. V usage is TRBV7-9 and J usage is TRBJ2-6; D uncertain. Trimming took 8 bases from V and 1 from J, leaving 12 bases between them. The CDR3 totals 15 residues. Germline assignment: CDR1 SEHNR and CDR2 FQNEAQ (reference sequence). CDR3 nucleotide sequence: TGTGCCAGCCCCCGAGGCAGGTCTGGGGCCAACGTCCTGACTTTC. Its protein is CASPRGRSGANVLTF.

J is TRBJ2-3 and V is TRBV24-1; 8 bases are a match to TRBD1. CDR3 length: 16 amino acids. V was clipped by 2 bases and J by 3 bases; unmatched bases: 6. From germline, CDR1 is KGHDR and CDR2 SFDVKD. CDR3 bases: TGTGCCACCAGTGATTGGACAGGGCGAGAAACAGATACGCAGTATTTT. This gives the protein CATSDWTGRETDTQYF.

This clonotype was detected only a few times. The V call is TRBV24-1, the J call TRBJ2-3, with 7 bases that match TRBD2. With V trimmed by 7 bases and J by 6 bases, 6 bases remained unmatched. The CDR3 loop spans 13 amino acids. Germline V gene lookup returns CDR1 KGHDR and CDR2 SFDVKD. The DNA for the CDR3 is TGTGCCACCAGCGGGACTACTCACGATACGCAGTATTTT. This gives the protein CATSGTTHDTQYF.